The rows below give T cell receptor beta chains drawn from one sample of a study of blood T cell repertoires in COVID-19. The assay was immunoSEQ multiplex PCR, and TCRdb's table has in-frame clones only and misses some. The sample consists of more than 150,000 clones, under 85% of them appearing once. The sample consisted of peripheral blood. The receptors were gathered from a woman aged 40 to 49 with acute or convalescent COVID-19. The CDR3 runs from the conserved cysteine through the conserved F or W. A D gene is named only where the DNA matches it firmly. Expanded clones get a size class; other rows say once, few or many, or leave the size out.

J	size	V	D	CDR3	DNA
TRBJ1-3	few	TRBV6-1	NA	CASSVAVTRNTIYF	TGTGCCAGCAGTGTAGCAGTAACTAGGAACACCATATATTTT
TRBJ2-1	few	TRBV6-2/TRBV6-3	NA	CASSYGLDVNEQFF	TGTGCCAGCAGTTACGGCCTAGACGTCAATGAGCAGTTCTTC
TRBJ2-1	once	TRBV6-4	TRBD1	CASSVRGTGGYEQFF	TGTGCCAGCAGTGTACGTGGGACAGGGGGCTATGAGCAGTTCTTC
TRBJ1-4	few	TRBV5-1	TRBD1	CASSLNPGQNYNEKLFF	TGCGCCAGCAGCCTAAATCCGGGACAGAACTATAATGAAAAACTGTTTTTT
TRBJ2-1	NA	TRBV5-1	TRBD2	CASSLVGAGGRYNEQFF	TGCGCCAGCAGCTTGGTCGGTGCGGGGGGGCGATACAATGAGCAGTTCTTC
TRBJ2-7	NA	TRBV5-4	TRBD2	CVSSGEASGSHEQYF	TGTGTCAGCAGCGGGGAGGCTAGCGGGAGCCACGAGCAGTACTTC
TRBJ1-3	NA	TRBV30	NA	CAWGAATIYF	TGTGCCTGGGGGGCGGCCACCATATATTTT
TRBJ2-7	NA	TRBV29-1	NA	CSALGFRGEQYF	TGCAGCGCCCTCGGGTTCCGGGGCGAGCAGTACTTC
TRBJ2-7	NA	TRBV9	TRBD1	CASSARDRGHVEQYF	TGTGCCAGCAGCGCCCGGGACAGGGGGCACGTCGAGCAGTACTTC
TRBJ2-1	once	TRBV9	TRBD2	CASSVAGGGGNEQFF	TGTGCCAGCAGCGTAGCCGGGGGGGGAGGCAATGAGCAGTTCTTC
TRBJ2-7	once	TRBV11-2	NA	CASSLDRPLGDTGYEQYF	TGTGCCAGCAGCTTAGATCGACCCCTCGGGGACACTGGTTACGAGCAGTACTTC
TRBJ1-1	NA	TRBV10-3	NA	CAVQGRENTEAFF	TGTGCCGTACAGGGTAGGGAGAACACTGAAGCTTTCTTT
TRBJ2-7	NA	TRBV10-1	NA	CASSESHYEQYF	TGCGCCAGCAGTGAGTCCCACTACGAGCAGTACTTC
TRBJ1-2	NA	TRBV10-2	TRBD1	CASTNWDRGYF	TGCGCCAGCACCAATTGGGACAGGGGGTACTTC
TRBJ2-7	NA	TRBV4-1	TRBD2	CASSRETSGGESYEQYF	TGCGCCAGCAGCCGGGAGACTAGCGGGGGGGAGTCCTACGAGCAGTACTTC
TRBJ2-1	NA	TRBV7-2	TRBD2	CASSLTSGGYNEQFF	TGTGCCAGCAGCTTGACTAGCGGGGGGTACAATGAGCAGTTCTTC
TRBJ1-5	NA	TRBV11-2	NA	CASSQLTGPQHF	TGTGCCAGCAGTCAGCTCACGGGGCCCCAGCATTTT
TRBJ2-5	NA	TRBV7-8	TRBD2	CASTDSGSSQETQYF	TGTGCCAGCACCGATAGCGGGAGTTCCCAAGAGACCCAGTACTTC
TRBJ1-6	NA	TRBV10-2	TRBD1	CASSPHPNRQGYNSPLHF	TGCGCCAGCAGTCCCCATCCCAATAGACAGGGCTATAATTCACCCCTCCACTTT
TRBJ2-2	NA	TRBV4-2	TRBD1	CASSLIQGAGNTGELFF	TGTGCCAGCAGCCTCATACAGGGGGCGGGGAACACCGGGGAGCTGTTTTTT
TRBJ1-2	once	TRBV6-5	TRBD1	CASSSYRGSNYGYTF	TGTGCCAGCAGTTCCTACAGGGGATCCAACTATGGCTACACCTTC
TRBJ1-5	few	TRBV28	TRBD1	CASSLNPGQQSNQPQHF	TGTGCCAGCAGTCTTAACCCGGGACAGCAATCCAATCAGCCCCAGCATTTT
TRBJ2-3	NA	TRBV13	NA	CASSLGRGRNTDTQYF	TGTGCCAGCAGCTTGGGGCGGGGTCGAAACACAGATACGCAGTATTTT
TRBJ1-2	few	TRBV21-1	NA	CASKTGPANYGYTF	TGTGCCTCCAAGACAGGACCCGCTAACTATGGCTACACCTTC
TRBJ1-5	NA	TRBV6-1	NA	CASSETGNNQPQHF	TGTGCCAGCAGTGAAACAGGGAACAATCAGCCCCAGCATTTT
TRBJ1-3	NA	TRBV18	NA	CASSPTGNRDSGNTIYF	TGTGCCAGCTCACCTACCGGGAACAGGGACTCTGGAAACACCATATATTTT
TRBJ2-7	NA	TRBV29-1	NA	CSVEDYGYEQYF	TGCAGCGTTGAAGACTACGGTTACGAGCAGTACTTC
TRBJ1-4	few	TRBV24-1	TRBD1	CASSRTGDEKLFF	TGTGCCTCGAGTCGGACAGGGGATGAAAAACTGTTTTTT
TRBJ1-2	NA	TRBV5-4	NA	CASSSRQIDGYTF	TGTGCCAGCAGCTCCCGACAGATCGATGGCTACACCTTC
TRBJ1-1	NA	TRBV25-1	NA	CARYFGEVGFF	TGTGCCAGGTACTTCGGGGAAGTTGGTTTCTTT
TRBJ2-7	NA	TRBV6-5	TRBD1	CASSYSGTGTEQYF	TGTGCCAGCAGTTACTCCGGGACAGGCACCGAGCAGTACTTC
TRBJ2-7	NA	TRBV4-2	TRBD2	CASSQGLAASYEQYF	TGTGCCAGCAGCCAAGGACTAGCAGCATCCTACGAGCAGTACTTC
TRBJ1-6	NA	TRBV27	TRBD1	CASSPIRLRTGGSPLHF	TGTGCCAGCAGCCCCATCCGTTTACGGACAGGCGGTTCACCCCTCCACTTT
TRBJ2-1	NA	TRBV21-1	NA	CASSDRALRNEQFF	TGTGCCAGCAGTGACAGGGCCCTCCGGAATGAGCAGTTCTTC
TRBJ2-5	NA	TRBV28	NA	CASSLRGQPQETQYF	TGTGCCAGCAGTTTACGCGGACAGCCTCAAGAGACCCAGTACTTC
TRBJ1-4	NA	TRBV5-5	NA	CASSNDRSATNEKLFF	TGTGCCAGCAGCAACGACAGGTCTGCAACTAATGAAAAACTGTTTTTT
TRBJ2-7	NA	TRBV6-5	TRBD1	CASSPGQAGDDEQYF	TGTGCCAGCAGTCCAGGACAGGCAGGGGACGACGAGCAGTACTTC
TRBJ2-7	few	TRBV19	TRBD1	CASSVGTDYEQYF	TGTGCCAGTAGTGTAGGGACAGACTACGAGCAGTACTTC
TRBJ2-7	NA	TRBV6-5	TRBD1	CASSMTGVYYEQYF	TGTGCCAGCAGTATGACAGGGGTCTACTACGAGCAGTACTTC
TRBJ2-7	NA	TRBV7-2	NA	CASSPLGMDWAYEQYF	TGTGCCAGCAGCCCTCTGGGGATGGACTGGGCCTACGAGCAGTACTTC
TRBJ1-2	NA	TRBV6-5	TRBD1	CASSFTQGDRTYGYTF	TGTGCCAGCAGTTTCACACAGGGGGACAGGACCTATGGCTACACCTTC
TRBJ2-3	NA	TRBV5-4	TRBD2	CASSFVAGADTQYF	TGTGCCAGCAGCTTCGTAGCGGGAGCTGATACGCAGTATTTT
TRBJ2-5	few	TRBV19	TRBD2	CASSLRLAGNQETQYF	TGTGCCAGTAGCCTCCGACTAGCGGGGAATCAAGAGACCCAGTACTTC
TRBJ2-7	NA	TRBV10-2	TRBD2	CASGPGRGRGYEQYF	TGCGCCAGCGGCCCCGGGAGGGGGAGGGGTTACGAGCAGTACTTC
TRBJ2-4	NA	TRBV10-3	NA	CASGGDSKNIQYF	TGTGCCTCCGGCGGCGACTCCAAAAACATTCAGTACTTC
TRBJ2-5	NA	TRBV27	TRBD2	CASGAGVGETQYF	TGTGCCAGCGGAGCGGGGGTGGGGGAGACCCAGTACTTC
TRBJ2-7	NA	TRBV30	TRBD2	CAWSVGGSSYEQYF	TGTGCCTGGAGTGTAGGCGGGAGCTCCTACGAGCAGTACTTC
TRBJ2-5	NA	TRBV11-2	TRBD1	CASSLRGDPDRGKTQYF	TGTGCCAGCAGCTTAAGGGGGGACCCGGACAGGGGAAAGACCCAGTACTTC
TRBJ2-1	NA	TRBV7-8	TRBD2	CASSYTLAGYNEQFF	TGTGCCAGCAGCTATACCTTAGCGGGATACAATGAGCAGTTCTTC